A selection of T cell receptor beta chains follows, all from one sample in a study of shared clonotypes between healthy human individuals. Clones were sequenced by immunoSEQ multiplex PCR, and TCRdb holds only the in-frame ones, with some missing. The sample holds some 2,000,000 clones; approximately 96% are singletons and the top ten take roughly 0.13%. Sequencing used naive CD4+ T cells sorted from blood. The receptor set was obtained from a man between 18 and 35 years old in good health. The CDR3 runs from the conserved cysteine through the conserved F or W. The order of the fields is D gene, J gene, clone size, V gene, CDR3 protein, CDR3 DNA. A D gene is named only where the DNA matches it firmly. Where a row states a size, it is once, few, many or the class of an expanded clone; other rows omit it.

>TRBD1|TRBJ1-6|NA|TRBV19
CASHEGARGVNSPLHF
TGTGCCAGTCATGAGGGGGCCAGGGGGGTCAATTCACCCCTCCACTTT
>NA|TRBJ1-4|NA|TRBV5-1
CASSLQPSNEKLFF
TGCGCCAGCAGCTTACAGCCAAGTAATGAAAAACTGTTTTTT
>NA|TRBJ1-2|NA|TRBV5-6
CASSFDAPGTYIGGGYTF
TGTGCCAGCAGTTTTGATGCCCCCGGGACATATATCGGTGGGGGCTACACCTTC
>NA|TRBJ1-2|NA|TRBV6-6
CASSRTFLNYGYTF
TGTGCCAGCAGCCGGACATTTCTCAACTATGGCTACACCTTC
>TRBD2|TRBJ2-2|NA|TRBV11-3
CASSSGTSKGLGELFF
TGTGCCAGCAGCTCCGGGACTAGCAAAGGTCTCGGGGAGCTGTTTTTT
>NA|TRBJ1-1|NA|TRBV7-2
CASSRDFNEAFF
TGTGCCAGCAGCCGCGATTTCAATGAAGCTTTCTTT
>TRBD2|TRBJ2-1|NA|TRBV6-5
CASSLTSGPNNEQFF
TGTGCCAGCAGCCTCACTAGCGGCCCTAACAATGAGCAGTTCTTC
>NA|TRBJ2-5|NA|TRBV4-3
CASSQDRDKQETQYF
TGCGCCAGCAGCCAAGACCGGGACAAACAAGAGACCCAGTACTTC
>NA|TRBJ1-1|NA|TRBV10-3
CAISESNPGVNTEAFF
TGTGCCATCAGTGAGTCGAACCCGGGGGTGAACACTGAAGCTTTCTTT
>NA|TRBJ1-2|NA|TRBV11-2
CASSLGPQGLYGYTF
TGTGCCAGCAGCTTAGGACCCCAGGGGCTTTATGGCTACACCTTC
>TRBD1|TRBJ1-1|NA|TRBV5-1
CASSSGGWTEAFF
TGCGCCAGCAGCTCAGGGGGTTGGACTGAAGCTTTCTTT
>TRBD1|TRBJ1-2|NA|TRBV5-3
CARSCPLGTGPPSHRTFSF
TGTGCCAGAAGCTGCCCCTTAGGGACAGGTCCACCTTCCCACCGCACCTTCTCCTTC
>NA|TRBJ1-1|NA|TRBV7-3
CASSLGAQGLTEAFF
TGTGCCAGCAGCTTAGGAGCCCAGGGGCTAACTGAAGCTTTCTTT
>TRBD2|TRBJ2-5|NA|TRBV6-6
CASRHSPGGRQETQYF
TGTGCCAGCAGGCACTCCCCGGGGGGGCGGCAAGAGACCCAGTACTTC
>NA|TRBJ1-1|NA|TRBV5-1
CASSLSISRLQDEAFF
TGCGCCAGCAGCTTGTCGATCAGTCGGCTACAAGATGAAGCTTTCTTT
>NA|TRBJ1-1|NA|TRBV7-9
CASSLEGEGTEAFF
TGTGCCAGCAGCTTAGAGGGGGAAGGCACTGAAGCTTTCTTT
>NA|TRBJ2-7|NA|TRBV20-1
CSARDSTRQYF
TGCAGTGCTAGAGATTCGACCCGGCAGTACTTC
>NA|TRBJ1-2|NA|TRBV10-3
CAISGWDTIYGYTF
TGTGCCATCAGTGGTTGGGACACGATCTATGGCTACACCTTC
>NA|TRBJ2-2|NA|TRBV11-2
CASSLVMLANTGELFF
TGTGCCAGCAGCTTAGTCATGCTAGCGAACACCGGGGAGCTGTTTTTT
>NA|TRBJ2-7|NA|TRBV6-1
CASSVGLRVYEQYF
TGTGCCAGCAGTGTAGGGCTCAGGGTTTACGAGCAGTACTTC
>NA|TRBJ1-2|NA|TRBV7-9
CASSLLRDYNYGYTF
TGTGCCAGCAGCTTACTCAGGGATTATAACTATGGCTACACCTTC
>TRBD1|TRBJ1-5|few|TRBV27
CARRQGLQPQHF
TGTGCCAGACGACAGGGGCTTCAGCCCCAGCATTTT
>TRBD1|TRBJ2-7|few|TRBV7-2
CASSLGWAGGRNEQYF
TGTGCCAGCAGCTTAGGCTGGGCAGGGGGCAGGAACGAGCAGTACTTC
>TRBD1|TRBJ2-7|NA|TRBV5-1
CASSSRDRGTYEQYF
TGCGCCAGCAGCTCTCGGGACAGGGGAACCTACGAGCAGTACTTC
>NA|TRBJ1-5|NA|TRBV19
CASSIEGGPQHF
TGTGCCAGTAGTATAGAGGGGGGGCCCCAGCATTTT
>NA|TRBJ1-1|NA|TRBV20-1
CSAQLATEAFF
TGCAGTGCTCAGCTGGCCACTGAAGCTTTCTTT
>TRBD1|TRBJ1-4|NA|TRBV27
CASGRQGSEKLFF
TGTGCCAGCGGCAGACAGGGTAGCGAAAAACTGTTTTTT
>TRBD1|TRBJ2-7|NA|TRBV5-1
CASSSGTVSYEQYF
TGCGCCAGCAGCTCTGGGACAGTCTCCTACGAGCAGTACTTC
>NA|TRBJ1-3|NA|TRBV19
CASSILQGSGNTIYF
TGTGCCAGTAGTATTCTTCAGGGCTCTGGAAACACCATATATTTT
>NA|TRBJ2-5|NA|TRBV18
CASSPAFQETQYF
TGTGCCAGCTCACCAGCTTTTCAAGAGACCCAGTACTTC
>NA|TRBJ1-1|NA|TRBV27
CASIGRWNTEAFF
TGTGCCAGCATTGGACGGTGGAACACTGAAGCTTTCTTT
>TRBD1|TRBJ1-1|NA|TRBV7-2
CASSPGQGGTEAFF
TGTGCCAGCAGCCCAGGACAGGGGGGCACTGAAGCTTTCTTT
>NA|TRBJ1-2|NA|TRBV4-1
CASSQAGQENYGYTF
TGCGCCAGCAGCCAAGCCGGCCAGGAGAACTATGGCTACACCTTC
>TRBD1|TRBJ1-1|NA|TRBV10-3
CAISEQGRVTEAFF
TGTGCCATCAGTGAACAGGGGCGGGTCACTGAAGCTTTCTTT
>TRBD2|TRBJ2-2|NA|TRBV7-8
CASSPRGILAGRGTGELFF
TGTGCCAGCAGCCCCAGGGGAATACTAGCGGGACGGGGGACCGGGGAGCTGTTTTTT
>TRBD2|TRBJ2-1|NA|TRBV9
CASSVETSGNNEQFF
TGTGCCAGCAGCGTTGAGACTAGCGGGAACAATGAGCAGTTCTTC
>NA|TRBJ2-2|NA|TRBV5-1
CASSPNTGSGELFF
TGCGCCAGCAGCCCCAACACGGGGTCCGGGGAGCTGTTTTTT
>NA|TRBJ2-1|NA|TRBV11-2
CASSLEGRGRYNEQFF
TGTGCCAGCAGCTTAGAGGGCAGGGGGAGGTACAATGAGCAGTTCTTC
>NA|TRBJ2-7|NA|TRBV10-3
CAISDGYEQYF
TGTGCCATCAGTGACGGTTACGAGCAGTACTTC
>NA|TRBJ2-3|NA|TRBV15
CATSRDSTGGDTQYF
TGTGCCACCAGCAGAGATAGTACAGGAGGAGATACGCAGTATTTT
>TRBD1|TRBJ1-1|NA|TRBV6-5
CASSYMRGLSTEAFF
TGTGCCAGCAGTTACATGAGGGGGCTGAGCACTGAAGCTTTCTTT
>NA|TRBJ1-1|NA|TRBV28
CASSLGQGPYPFF
TGTGCCAGCAGTTTGGGGCAGGGGCCTTATCCTTTCTTT
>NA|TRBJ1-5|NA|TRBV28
CASSLGINQPQHF
TGTGCCAGCAGTTTGGGTATCAATCAGCCCCAGCATTTT
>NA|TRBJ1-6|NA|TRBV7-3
CASSLDSGSPLHF
TGTGCCAGCAGCTTAGATAGTGGTTCACCCCTCCACTTT
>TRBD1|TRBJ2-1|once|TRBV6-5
CASSYDRGPYNEQFF
TGTGCCAGCAGTTACGACAGGGGCCCCTACAATGAGCAGTTCTTC
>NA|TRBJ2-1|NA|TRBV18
CASSLAWNEQFF
TGTGCCAGCTCCTTGGCATGGAATGAGCAGTTCTTC
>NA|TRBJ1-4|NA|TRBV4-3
CASSRELEDEKLFF
TGCGCCAGCAGTCGGGAATTGGAGGATGAAAAACTGTTTTTT
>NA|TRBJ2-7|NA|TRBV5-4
CASSLAGTPYEQYF
TGTGCCAGCAGCTTGGCCGGGACCCCCTACGAGCAGTACTTC
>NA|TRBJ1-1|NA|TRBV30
CAWSPSQRSEAFF
TGTGCCTGGAGTCCGTCACAGAGGTCTGAAGCTTTCTTT
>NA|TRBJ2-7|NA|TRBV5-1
CASSLLLGDEQYF
TGCGCCAGCAGCCTCTTGCTCGGGGACGAGCAGTACTTC
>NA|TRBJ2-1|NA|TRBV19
CASGGGQKNNEQFF
TGTGCCAGTGGGGGGGGACAGAAAAACAATGAGCAGTTCTTC
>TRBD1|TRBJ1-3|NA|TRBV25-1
CASSAGGFGNTIYF
TGTGCCAGCAGTGCAGGGGGCTTCGGAAACACCATATATTTT